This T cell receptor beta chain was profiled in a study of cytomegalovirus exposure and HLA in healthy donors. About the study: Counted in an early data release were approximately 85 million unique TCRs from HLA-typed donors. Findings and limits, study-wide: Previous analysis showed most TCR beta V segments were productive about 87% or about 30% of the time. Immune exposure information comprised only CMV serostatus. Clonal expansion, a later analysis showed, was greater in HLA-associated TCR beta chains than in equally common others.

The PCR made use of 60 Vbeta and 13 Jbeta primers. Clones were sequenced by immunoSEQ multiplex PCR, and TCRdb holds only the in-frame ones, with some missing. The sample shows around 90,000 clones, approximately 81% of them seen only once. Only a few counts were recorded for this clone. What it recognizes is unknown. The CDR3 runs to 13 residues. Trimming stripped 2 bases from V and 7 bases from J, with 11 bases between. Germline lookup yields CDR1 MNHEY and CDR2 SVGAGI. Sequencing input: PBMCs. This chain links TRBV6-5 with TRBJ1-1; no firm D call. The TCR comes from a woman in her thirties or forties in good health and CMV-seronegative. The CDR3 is CASSYAVGYEAFF. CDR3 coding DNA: TGTGCCAGCAGTTACGCGGTCGGGTATGAAGCTTTCTTT.